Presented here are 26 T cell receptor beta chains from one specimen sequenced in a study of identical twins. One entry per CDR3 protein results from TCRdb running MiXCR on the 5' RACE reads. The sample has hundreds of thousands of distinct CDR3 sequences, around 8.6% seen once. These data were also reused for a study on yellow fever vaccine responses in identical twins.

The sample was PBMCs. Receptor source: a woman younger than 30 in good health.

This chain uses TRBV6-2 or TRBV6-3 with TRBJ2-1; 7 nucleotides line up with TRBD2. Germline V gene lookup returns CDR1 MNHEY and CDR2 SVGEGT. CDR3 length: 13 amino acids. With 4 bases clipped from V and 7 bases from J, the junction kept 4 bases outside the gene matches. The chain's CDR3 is CASSWTSGNEQFF. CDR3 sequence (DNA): TGTGCCAGCAGTTGGACTAGTGGAAATGAGCAGTTCTTC.

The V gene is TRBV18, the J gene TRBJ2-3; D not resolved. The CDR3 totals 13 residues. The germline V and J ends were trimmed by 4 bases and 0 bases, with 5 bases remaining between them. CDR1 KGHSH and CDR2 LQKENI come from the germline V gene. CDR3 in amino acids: CASSRVSTDTQYF. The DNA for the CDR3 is TGTGCCAGCTCACGAGTAAGCACAGATACGCAGTATTTT.

The CDR3 bases are TGTGCCAGCAGCTTAGCGTTTCGGGGCAGTAACACCGGGGAGCTGTTTTTT. It specifies CASSLAFRGSNTGELFF. The chain links TRBV11-3 to TRBJ2-2; D assignment may be TRBD1 or TRBD2 (5 bases each). V was trimmed by 1 base and J by 2 bases, leaving 14 bases between them. This CDR3 is 17 amino acids long. CDR1 is SGHNT and CDR2 is YENEEA in the germline V gene.

This chain's CDR3 is CASSFREGAGDEQFF. CDR3 sequence (DNA): TGTGCCAGCAGTTTTCGGGAGGGGGCCGGGGATGAGCAGTTCTTC. The rearrangement joins TRBV12-3 or TRBV12-4 to TRBJ2-1; weak D call: TRBD2 (8 bases). V shed 3 bases and J shed 8 bases, with 17 bases lying between them. This CDR3 region has 15 residues.

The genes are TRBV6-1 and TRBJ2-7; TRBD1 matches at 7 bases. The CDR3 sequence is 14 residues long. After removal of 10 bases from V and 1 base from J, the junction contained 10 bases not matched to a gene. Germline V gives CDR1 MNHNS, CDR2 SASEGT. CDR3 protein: CATYQSGGSYEQYF. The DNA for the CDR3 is TGTGCCACCTACCAGTCAGGGGGTTCCTACGAGCAGTACTTC.

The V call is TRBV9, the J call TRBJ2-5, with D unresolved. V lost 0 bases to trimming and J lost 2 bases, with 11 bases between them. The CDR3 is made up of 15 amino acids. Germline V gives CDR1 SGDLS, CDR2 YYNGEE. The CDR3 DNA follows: TGTGCCAGCAGCGTAGGAACCAGCCATCAAGAGACCCAGTACTTC. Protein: CASSVGTSHQETQYF.

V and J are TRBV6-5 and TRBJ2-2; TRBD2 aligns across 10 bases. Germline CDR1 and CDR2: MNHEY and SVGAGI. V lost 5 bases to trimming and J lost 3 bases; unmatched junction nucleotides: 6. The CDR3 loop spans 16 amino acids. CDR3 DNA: TGTGCCAGCAGTAACCCTCTAGCGGGAGACACCGGGGAGCTGTTTTTT. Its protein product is CASSNPLAGDTGELFF.

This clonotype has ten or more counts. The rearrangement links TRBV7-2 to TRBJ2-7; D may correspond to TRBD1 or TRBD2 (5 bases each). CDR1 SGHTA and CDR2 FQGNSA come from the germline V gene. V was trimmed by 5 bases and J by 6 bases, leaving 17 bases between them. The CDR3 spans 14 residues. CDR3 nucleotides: TGTGCCAGCAGCATTCCGGAAGGGGCGGGCGAGCAGTACTTC. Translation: CASSIPEGAGEQYF.

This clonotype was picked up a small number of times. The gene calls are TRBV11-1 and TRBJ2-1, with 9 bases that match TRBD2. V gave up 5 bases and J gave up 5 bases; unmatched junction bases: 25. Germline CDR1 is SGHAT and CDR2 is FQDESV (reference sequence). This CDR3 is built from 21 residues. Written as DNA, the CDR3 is TGTGCCAGCAGCCCGGGGACCCAACAGAAGGGAACTAGCGGGCGGGACAATGAGCAGTTCTTC. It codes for CASSPGTQQKGTSGRDNEQFF.

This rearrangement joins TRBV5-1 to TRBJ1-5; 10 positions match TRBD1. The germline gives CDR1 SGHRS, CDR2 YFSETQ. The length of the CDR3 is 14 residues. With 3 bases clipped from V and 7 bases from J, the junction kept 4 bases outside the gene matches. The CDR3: CASSSTGGEQPQHF. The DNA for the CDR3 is TGCGCCAGCAGCTCGACAGGGGGCGAACAGCCCCAGCATTTT.

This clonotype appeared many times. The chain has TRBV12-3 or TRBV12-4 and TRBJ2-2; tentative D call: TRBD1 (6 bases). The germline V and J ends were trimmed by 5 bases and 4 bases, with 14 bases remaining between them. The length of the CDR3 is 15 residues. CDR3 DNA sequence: TGTGCCAGCAGTGGTCTACAGGGCCCCACCGGGGAGCTGTTTTTT. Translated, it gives CASSGLQGPTGELFF.

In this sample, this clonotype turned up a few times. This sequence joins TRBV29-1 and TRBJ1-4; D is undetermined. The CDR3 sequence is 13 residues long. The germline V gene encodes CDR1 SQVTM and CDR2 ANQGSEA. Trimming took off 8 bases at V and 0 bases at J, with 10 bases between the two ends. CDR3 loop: CSCTGATNEKLFF. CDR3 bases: TGCAGCTGTACGGGAGCAACTAATGAAAAACTGTTTTTT. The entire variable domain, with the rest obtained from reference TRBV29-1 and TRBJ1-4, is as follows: SAVISQKPSRDICQRGTSLTIQCQVDSQVTMMFWYRQQPGQSLTLIATANQGSEATYESGFVIDKFPISRPNLTFSTLTVSNMSPEDSSIYLCSCTGATNEKLFFGSGTQLSVL.

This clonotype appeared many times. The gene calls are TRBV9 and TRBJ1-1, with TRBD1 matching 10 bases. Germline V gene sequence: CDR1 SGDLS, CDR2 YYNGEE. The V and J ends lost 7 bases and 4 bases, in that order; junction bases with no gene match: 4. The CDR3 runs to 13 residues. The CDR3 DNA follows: TGTGCCAGCTCCGGGACAGGGGTCACTGAAGCTTTCTTT. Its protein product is CASSGTGVTEAFF.

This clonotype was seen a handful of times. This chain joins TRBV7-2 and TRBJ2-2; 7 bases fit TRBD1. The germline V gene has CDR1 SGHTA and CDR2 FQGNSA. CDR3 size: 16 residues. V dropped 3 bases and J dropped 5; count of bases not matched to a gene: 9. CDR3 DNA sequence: TGTGCCAGCAGCTTTTGGCGGTCAGGGGGAACCGGGGAGCTGTTTTTT. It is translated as CASSFWRSGGTGELFF.

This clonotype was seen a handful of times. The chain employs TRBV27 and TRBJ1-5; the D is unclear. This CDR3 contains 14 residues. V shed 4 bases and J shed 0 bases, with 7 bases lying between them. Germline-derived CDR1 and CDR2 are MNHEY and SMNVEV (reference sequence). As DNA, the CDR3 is TGTGCCAGCAGTTCGTGGGTTAGCAATCAGCCCCAGCATTTT. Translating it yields CASSSWVSNQPQHF.

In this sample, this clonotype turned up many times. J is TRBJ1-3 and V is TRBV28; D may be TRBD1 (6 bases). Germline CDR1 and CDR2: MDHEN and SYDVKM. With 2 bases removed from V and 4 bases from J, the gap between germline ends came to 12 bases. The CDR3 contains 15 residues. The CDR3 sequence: CASSLGQGPGNTIYF. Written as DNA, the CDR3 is TGTGCCAGCAGTTTAGGGCAGGGGCCCGGAAACACCATATATTTT.

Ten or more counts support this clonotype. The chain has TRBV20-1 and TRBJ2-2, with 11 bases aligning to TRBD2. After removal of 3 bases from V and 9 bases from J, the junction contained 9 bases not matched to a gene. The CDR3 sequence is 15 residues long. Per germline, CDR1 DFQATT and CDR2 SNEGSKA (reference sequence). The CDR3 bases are TGCAGTGCTAGTACCGCTAGCGGGGGGCCCCGGGAGCTGTTTTTT. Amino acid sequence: CSASTASGGPRELFF.

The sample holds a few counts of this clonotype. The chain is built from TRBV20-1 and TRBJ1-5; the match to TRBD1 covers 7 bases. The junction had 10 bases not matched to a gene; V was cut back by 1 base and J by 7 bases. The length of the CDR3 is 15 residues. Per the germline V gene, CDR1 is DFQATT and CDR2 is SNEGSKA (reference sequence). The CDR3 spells CSARVRDRVDQPQHF. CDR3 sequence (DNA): TGCAGTGCTAGAGTCCGAGACAGGGTTGACCAGCCCCAGCATTTT.

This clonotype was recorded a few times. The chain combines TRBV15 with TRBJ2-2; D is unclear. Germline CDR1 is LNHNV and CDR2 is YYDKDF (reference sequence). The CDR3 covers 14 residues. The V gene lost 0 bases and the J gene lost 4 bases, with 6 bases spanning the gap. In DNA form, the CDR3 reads TGTGCCACCAGCAGAGATAGATCCACCGGGGAGCTGTTTTTT. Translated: CATSRDRSTGELFF.

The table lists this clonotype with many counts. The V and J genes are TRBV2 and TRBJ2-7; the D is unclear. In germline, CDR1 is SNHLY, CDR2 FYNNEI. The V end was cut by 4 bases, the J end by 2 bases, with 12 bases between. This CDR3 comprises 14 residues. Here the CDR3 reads CASSGGRETYEQYF. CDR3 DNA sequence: TGTGCCAGCAGTGGCGGCCGCGAAACCTACGAGCAGTACTTC. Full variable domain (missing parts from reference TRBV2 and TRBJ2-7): EPEVTQTPSHQVTQMGQEVILRCVPISNHLYFYWYRQILGQKVEFLVSFYNNEISEKSEIFDDQFSVERPDGSNFTLKIRSTKLEDSAMYFCASSGGRETYEQYFGPGTRLTVT.

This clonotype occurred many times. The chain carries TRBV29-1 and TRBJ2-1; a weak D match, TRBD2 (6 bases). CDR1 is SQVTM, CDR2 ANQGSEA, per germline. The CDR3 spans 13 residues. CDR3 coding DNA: TGCAGTTCCCTGAACCGGGGGAACAATGAGCAGTTCTTC. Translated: CSSLNRGNNEQFF.

In DNA, the CDR3 is TGTGCCAGCAGAAACCTTGGACAGGGGGAGGCAGGGACCGAGCAGTACTTC. The encoded protein is CASRNLGQGEAGTEQYF. This sequence joins TRBV27 and TRBJ2-7; 10 nucleotides line up with TRBD1. Germline CDR1 and CDR2: MNHEY and SMNVEV (reference sequence). V trimming: 6 bases; J trimming: 6 bases; junction bases outside the gene matches: 17. The CDR3 loop spans 17 amino acids.

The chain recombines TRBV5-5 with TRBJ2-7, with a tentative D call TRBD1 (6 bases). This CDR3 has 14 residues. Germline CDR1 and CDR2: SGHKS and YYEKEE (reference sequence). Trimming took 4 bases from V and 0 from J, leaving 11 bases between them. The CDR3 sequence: CASSTGLVSYEQYF. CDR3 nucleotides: TGTGCCAGCAGCACAGGGCTTGTCTCCTACGAGCAGTACTTC.

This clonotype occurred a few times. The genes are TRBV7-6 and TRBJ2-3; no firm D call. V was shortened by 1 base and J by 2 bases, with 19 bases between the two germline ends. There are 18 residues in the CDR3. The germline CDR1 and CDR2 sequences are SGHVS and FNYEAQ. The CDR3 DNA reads TGTGCCAGCAGCTTAGTTAGACAAAGAAATCCTTCCACAGATACGCAGTATTTT. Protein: CASSLVRQRNPSTDTQYF.

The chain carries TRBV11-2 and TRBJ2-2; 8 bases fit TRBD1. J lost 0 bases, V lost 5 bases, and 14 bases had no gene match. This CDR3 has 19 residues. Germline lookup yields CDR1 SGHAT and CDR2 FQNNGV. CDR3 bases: TGTGCCAGCAGCCGGACCCCGGGACAGGTCTCTTCGAACACCGGGGAGCTGTTTTTT. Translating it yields CASSRTPGQVSSNTGELFF. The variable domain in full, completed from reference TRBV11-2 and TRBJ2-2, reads EAGVAQSPRYKIIEKRQSVAFWCNPISGHATLYWYQQILGQGPKLLIQFQNNGVVDDSQLPKDRFSAERLKGVDSTLKIQPAKLEDSAVYLCASSRTPGQVSSNTGELFFGEGSRLTVL.

The chain's CDR3 is CASYAGTANNEQFF. In DNA, the CDR3 is TGTGCCAGCTATGCCGGGACAGCTAACAATGAGCAGTTCTTC. This rearrangement joins TRBV6-2 or TRBV6-3 to TRBJ2-1; 7 nucleotides match TRBD1. V lost 8 bases to trimming and J lost 5 bases; unmatched junction nucleotides: 9. Per the germline V gene, CDR1 is MNHEY and CDR2 is SVGEGT. This CDR3 has 14 residues.